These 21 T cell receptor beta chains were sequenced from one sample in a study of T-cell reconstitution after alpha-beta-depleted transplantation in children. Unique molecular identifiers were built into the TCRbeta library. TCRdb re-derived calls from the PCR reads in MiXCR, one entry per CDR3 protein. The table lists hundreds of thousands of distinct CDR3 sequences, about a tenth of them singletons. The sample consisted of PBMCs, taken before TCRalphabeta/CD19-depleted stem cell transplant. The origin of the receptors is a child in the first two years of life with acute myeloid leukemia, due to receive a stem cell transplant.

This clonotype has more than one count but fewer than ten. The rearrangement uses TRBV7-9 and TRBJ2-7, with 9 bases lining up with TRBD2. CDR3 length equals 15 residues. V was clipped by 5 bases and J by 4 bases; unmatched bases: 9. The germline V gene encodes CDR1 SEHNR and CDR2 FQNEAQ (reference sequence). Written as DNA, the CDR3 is TGTGCCAGCAGCGATGGGGCTAGCGGGACTTACGAGCAGTACTTC. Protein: CASSDGASGTYEQYF.

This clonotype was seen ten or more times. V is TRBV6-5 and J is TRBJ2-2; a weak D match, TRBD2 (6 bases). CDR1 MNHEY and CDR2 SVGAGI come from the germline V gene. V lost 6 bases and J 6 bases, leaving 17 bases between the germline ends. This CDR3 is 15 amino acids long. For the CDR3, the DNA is TGTGCCAGCAGACTCGGGACTGCTACCCCCGGGGAGCTGTTTTTT. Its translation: CASRLGTATPGELFF.

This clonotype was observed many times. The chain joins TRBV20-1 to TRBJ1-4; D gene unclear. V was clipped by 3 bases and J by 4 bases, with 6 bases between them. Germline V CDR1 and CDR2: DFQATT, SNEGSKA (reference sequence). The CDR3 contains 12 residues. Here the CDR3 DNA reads TGCAGTGCTAGGGAAAGTAATGAAAAACTGTTTTTT. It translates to CSARESNEKLFF.

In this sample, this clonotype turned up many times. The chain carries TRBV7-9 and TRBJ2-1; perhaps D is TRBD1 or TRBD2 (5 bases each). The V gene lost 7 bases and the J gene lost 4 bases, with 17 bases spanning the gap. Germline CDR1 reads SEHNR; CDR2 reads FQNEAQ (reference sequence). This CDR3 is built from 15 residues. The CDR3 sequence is CASTSPGPPYNEQFF. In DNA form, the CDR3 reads TGTGCCAGCACCTCCCCGGGGCCCCCTTACAATGAGCAGTTCTTC.

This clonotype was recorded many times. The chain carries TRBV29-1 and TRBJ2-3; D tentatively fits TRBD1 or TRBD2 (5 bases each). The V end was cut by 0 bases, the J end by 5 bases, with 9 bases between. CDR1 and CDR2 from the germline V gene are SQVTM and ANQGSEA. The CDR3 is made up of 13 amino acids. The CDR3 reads CSVEDRGEDTQYF. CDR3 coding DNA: TGCAGCGTTGAAGATCGAGGGGAAGATACGCAGTATTTT.

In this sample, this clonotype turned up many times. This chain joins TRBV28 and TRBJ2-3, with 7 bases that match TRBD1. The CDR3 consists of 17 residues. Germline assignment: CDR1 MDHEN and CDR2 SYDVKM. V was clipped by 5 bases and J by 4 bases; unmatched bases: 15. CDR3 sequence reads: CASSPLPRRGPADTQYF. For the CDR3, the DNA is TGTGCCAGCAGTCCACTTCCGAGAAGGGGGCCCGCAGATACGCAGTATTTT.

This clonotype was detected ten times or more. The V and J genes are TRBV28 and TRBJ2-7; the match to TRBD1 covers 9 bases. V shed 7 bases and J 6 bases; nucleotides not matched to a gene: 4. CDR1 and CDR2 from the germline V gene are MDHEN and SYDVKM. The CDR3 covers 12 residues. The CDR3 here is CASNRGRGEQYF. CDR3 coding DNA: TGTGCCAGCAACAGGGGGCGCGGCGAGCAGTACTTC.

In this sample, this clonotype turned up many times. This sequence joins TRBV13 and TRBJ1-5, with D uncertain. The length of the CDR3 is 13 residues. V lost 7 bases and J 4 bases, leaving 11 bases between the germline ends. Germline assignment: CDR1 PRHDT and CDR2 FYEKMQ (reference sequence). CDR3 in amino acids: CASTLGGNQPQHF. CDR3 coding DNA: TGTGCCAGCACCCTGGGAGGGAATCAGCCCCAGCATTTT.

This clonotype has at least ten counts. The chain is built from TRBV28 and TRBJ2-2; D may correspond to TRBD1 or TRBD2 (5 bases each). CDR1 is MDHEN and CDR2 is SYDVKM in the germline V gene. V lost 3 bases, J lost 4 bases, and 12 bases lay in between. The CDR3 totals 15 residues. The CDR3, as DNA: TGTGCCAGCAGTTTCCGGGGCAGCATCACCGGGGAGCTGTTTTTT. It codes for CASSFRGSITGELFF. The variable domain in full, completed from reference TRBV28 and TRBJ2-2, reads DVKVTQSSRYLVKRTGEKVFLECVQDMDHENMFWYRQDPGLGLRLIYFSYDVKMKEKGDIPEGYSVSREKKERFSLILESASTNQTSMYLCASSFRGSITGELFFGEGSRLTVL.

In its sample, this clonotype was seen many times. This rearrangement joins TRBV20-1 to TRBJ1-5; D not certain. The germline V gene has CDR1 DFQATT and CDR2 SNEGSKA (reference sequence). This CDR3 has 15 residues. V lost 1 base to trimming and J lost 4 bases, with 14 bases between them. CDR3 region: CSARVSLGINQPQHF. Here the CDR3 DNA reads TGCAGTGCTAGAGTTTCTCTAGGGATTAATCAGCCCCAGCATTTT.

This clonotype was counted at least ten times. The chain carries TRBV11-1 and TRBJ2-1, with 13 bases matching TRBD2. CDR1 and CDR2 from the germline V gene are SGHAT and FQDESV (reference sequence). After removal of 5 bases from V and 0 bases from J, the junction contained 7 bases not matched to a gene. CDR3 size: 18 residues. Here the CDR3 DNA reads TGTGCCAGCAGCCCAGGACTAGCGGGAGTGTTCTCCTACAATGAGCAGTTCTTC. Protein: CASSPGLAGVFSYNEQFF.

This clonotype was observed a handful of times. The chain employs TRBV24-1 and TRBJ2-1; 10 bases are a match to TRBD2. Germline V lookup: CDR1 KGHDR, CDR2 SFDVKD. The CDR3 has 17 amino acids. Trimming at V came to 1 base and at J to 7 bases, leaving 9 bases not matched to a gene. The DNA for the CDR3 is TGTGCCACCAGTGATTTCCAGCGGGAGGGCAATAGAAATGAGCAGTTCTTC. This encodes CATSDFQREGNRNEQFF.

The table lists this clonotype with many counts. The CDR3 coding sequence is TGTGCCAGCGTTAGGACAGGGAACACTGAAGCTTTCTTT. It is translated as CASVRTGNTEAFF. This sequence joins TRBV6-5 and TRBJ1-1; TRBD1 aligns across 7 bases. The CDR3 contains 13 residues. Germline trimming cut 8 bases from V and 1 base from J; bases unmatched to any gene: 4. CDR1 is MNHEY and CDR2 is SVGAGI in the germline V gene.

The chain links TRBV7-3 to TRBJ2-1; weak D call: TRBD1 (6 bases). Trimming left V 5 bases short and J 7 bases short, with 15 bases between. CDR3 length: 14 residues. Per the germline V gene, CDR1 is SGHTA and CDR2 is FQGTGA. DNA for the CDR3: TGTGCCAGCAGCACCCCTGGGGGCCGGAATGAGCAGTTCTTC. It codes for CASSTPGGRNEQFF.

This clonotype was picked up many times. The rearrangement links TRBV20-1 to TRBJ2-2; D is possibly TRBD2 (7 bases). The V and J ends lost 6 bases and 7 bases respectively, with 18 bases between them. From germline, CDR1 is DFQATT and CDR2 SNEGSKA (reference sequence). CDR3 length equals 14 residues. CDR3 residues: CSARAGAAVGELFF. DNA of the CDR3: TGCAGTGCAAGGGCGGGGGCGGCGGTCGGGGAGCTGTTTTTT.

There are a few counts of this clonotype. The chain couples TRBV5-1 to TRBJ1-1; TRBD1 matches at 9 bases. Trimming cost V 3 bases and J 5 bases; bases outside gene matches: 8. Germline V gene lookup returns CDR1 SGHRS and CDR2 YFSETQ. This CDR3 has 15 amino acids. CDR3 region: CASSSHTGGWTEAFF. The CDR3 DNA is TGCGCCAGCAGCTCCCACACAGGGGGCTGGACTGAAGCTTTCTTT.

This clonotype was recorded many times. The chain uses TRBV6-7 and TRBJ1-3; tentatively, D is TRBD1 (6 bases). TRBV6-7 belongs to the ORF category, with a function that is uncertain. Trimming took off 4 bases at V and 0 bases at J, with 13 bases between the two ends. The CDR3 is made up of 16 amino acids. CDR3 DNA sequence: TGTGCCAGCAGTTCCAGGACAGCGAGCTCTGGAAACACCATATATTTT. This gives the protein CASSSRTASSGNTIYF.

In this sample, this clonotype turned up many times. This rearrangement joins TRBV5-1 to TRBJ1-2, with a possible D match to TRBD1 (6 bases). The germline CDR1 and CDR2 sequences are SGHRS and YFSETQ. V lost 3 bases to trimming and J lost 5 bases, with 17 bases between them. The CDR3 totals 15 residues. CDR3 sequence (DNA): TGCGCCAGCAGCTCCGGGGGCTTCGTCACTTATGGCTACACCTTC. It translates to CASSSGGFVTYGYTF.

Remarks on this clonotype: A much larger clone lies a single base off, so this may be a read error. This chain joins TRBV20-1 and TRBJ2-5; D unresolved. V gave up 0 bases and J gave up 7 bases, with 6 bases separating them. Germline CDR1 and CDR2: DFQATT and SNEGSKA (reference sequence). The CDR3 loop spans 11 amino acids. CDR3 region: CSARDPGTQYF. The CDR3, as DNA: TGCAGTGCTAGAGATCCTGGGACCCAGTACTTC.

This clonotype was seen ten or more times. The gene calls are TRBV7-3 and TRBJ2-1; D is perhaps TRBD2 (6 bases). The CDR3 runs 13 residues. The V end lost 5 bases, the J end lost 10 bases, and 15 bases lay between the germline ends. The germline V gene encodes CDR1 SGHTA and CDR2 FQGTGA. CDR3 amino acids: CASSHARGLEQFF. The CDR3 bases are TGTGCCAGCAGCCACGCCCGTGGACTAGAGCAGTTCTTC.

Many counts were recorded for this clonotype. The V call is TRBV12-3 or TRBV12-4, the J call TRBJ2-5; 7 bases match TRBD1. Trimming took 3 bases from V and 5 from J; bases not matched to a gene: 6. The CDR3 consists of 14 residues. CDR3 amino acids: CASSFRGGEETQYF. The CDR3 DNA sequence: TGTGCCAGCAGTTTTCGAGGGGGCGAGGAGACCCAGTACTTC.